This T cell receptor beta chain was found in a study of Ad26.COV2.S vaccination and SARS-CoV-2 variants. The V segment lost 8 bases and the J segment 3 bases; nucleotides outside the gene matches: 3. Germline V gene data show CDR1 as MNHEY and CDR2 as SVGAGI. The CDR3 loop spans 14 amino acids. Clones were read by immunoSEQ multiplex PCR, and TCRdb kept only the in-frame ones, dropping some. In the table there are just over 350,000 clones, approximately 90% of which are singletons. The chain recombines TRBV6-5 with TRBJ2-3, with TRBD2 identical over 12 bases. Sequencing was performed on peripheral blood, taken after recovery from COVID-19. The TCR comes from a human donor who had recovered from COVID-19. In nucleotides, the CDR3 is TGTGCCAGCCGAACTAGCGGGGGGACAGATACGCAGTATTTT. This codes for CASRTSGGTDTQYF.